Sequencing of this T cell receptor beta chain was carried out in a study of blood T cell repertoires in COVID-19. Study summary: From the United States, Italy and Spain came samples of acute and convalescent COVID-19. Nucleic acid was either cDNA or gDNA, and it came from T cells, B-cell-depleted T cells, or PBMCs.

In the authors' workflow: Estimated nucleated cell counts came from reference gene primer amplification. Assay used: immunoSEQ multiplex PCR; TCRdb lists only in-frame clones, some missing. The V and J calls and the clone size are those of that table, but D and trimming were determined from the DNA. The data contain 140,000 to 150,000 clones, 84% of them singletons. Trimming left V 9 bases short and J 5 bases short, with 16 bases between. The CDR3 has 13 residues. Germline V gives CDR1 LNHDA, CDR2 SQIVND (reference sequence). Seattle patient enrollment occurred during active infection, with longitudinal follow-up thereafter. This clone was recorded many times.

Source material: peripheral blood. This TCR came from a man aged 30-40 years with COVID-19, enrolled during active disease. J is TRBJ1-2 and V is TRBV19; maybe TRBD1 (6 bases). The CDR3 DNA sequence: TGTGCCAGCTCCACAGGGACCTCTTATGGCTACACCTTC. Protein: CASSTGTSYGYTF.